Here is one T cell receptor (beta chain) with its context. This sequence may be a read error, since a much larger clone differs from it by one base. TCRdb recomputed calls from the PCR reads with MiXCR, one row per CDR3 protein. The sample has about 54,000 distinct CDR3 sequences, less than 25% seen once; the top ten hold over 1.5%. This CDR3 spans 15 amino acids. This record comes from a study of molecular identifiers for immune sequencing clone quantification. Between roughly 18,000 and 1,100,000 sorted cells, with 10%, 30% or 50% RNA, yielded naive CD8 libraries. This chain uses TRBV12-3 or TRBV12-4 with TRBJ2-6; D might be TRBD1 (5 bases). This clonotype was sampled from a human donor in good health. Some libraries in this study had Jurkat cell RNA spiked in. Sequencing was done on a sample of naive CD8+ T cells from blood, with Jurkat cell RNA spiked in. Subset noted: FACS-sorted CD8+CD4-CCR7+CD45RA+ naive T cells. Here the CDR3 reads CASSFSGFGANVLAF. CDR3 sequence (DNA): TGTGCCAGCAGTTTTTCAGGGTTTGGGGCCAACGTCCTGGCTTTC.